Listed below are T cell receptor beta chains from one sample, sequenced in a study of blood T cell repertoires in COVID-19. Using immunoSEQ multiplex PCR, the repertoire was profiled, and TCRdb retains in-frame clones only, with some absent. The data hold about 290,000 clones, with roughly nine tenths observed a single time. The sequencing sample was made of peripheral blood. The receptors were sampled from a woman under 40 with COVID-19, enrolled during active disease. Both conserved end residues are part of each CDR3. A D gene is named only where the DNA matches it firmly. Not all rows give a size; the values are once, few, many and, for expanded clones, a class.

D gene,J gene,V gene,CDR3 length,clone size,CDR3 protein
TRBD1,TRBJ1-4,TRBV5-1,16,.,CASSLGRQGVWEKLFF
.,TRBJ1-1,TRBV29-1,11,few,CSVPIGTEAFF
.,TRBJ2-3,TRBV11-1,14,.,CASSLDAGRDTQYF
.,TRBJ1-5,TRBV21-1,17,.,CASSKRSSRFSNQPQHF
.,TRBJ1-2,TRBV6-5,15,.,CASSYRDNSFYGYTF
TRBD1,TRBJ1-4,TRBV6-5,16,.,CASSYSTGTTNEKLFF
TRBD2,TRBJ2-7,TRBV5-6,14,.,CASSPLAVSYEQYF
TRBD1,TRBJ2-5,TRBV5-8,13,.,CASSPGQGETQYF
.,TRBJ1-2,TRBV7-8,15,.,CASSLGGSRLIRYTF
.,TRBJ2-6,TRBV6-5,13,.,CALGGSGANVLTF